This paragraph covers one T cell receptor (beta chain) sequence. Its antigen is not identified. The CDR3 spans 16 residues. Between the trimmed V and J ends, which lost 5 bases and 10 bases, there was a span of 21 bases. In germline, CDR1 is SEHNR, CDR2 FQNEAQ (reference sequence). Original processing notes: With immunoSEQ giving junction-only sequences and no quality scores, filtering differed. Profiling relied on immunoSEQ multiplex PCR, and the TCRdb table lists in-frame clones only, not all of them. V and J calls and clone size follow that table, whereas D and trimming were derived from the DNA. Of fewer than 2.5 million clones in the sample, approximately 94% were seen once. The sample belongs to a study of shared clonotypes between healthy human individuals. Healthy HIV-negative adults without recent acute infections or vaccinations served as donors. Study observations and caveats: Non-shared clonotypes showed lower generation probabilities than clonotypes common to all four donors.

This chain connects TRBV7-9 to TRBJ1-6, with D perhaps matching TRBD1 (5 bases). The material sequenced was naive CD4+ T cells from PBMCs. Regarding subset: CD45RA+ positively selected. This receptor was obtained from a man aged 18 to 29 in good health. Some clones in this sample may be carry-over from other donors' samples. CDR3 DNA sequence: TGTGCCAGCAGCCCCCGTGCCACAGGCTTTGGGTCACCCCTCCACTTT. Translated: CASSPRATGFGSPLHF.